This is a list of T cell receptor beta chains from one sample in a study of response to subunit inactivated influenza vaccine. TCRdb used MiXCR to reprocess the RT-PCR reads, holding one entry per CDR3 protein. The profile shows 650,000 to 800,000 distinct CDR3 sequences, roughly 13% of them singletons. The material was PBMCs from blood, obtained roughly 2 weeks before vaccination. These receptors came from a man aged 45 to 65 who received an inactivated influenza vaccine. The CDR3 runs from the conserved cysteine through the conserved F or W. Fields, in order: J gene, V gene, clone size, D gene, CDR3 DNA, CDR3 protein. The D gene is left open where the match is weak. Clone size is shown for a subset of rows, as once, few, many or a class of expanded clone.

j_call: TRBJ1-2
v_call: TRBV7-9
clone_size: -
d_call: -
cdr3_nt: TGTGCCAGCAGCCCACAGGGTGTACATGGCTACACCTTC
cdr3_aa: CASSPQGVHGYTF

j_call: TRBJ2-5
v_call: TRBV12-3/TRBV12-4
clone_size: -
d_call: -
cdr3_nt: TGTGCCAGCAGTTTTGGGATGCAAGAGACCCAGTACTTC
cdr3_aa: CASSFGMQETQYF

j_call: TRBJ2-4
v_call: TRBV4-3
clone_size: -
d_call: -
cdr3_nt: TGCGCCAGCAGCCAGGCGACTCTAGCCAAAAACATTCAGTACTTC
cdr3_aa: CASSQATLAKNIQYF

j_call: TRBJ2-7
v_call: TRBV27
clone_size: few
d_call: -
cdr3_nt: TGTGCCCCCAAAAAATGGTGGAGGAGCTCCTACGAGCAGTACTTC
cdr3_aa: CAPKKWWRSSYEQYF

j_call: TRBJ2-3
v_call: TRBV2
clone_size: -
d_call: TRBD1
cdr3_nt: TGTGCCGTCAGGGGGACCATCACAGATACGCAGTATTTT
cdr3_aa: CAVRGTITDTQYF

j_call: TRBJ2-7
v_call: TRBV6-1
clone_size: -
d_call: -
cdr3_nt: TGTGCCAGCAGATGGGGGAACGAGCAGTACTTC
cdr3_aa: CASRWGNEQYF

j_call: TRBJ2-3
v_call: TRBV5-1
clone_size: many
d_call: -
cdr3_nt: TGCGCCAGCAGCCCGGGACTTACTAGCACAGATACGCAGTATTTT
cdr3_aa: CASSPGLTSTDTQYF

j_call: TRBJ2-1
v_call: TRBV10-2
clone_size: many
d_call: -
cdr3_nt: TGCGCCAGCAGTGACAGGGGCAATGAGCAGTTCTTC
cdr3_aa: CASSDRGNEQFF

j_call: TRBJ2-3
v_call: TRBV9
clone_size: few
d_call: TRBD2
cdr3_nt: TGTGCCAGCAGCGTAGGCGGGAGGGCCAAAGATACGCAGTATTTT
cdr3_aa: CASSVGGRAKDTQYF

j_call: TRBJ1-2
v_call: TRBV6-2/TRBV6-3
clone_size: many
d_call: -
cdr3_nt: TGTGCCAGCAGTTACAGGGACCCAGGCGCCACCTATCCTTATGGCTACACCTTC
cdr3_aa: CASSYRDPGATYPYGYTF

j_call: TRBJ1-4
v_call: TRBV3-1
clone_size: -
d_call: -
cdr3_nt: TGTGCCAGCAGCCAAGATAGGTCACAGGCTGCAACTAATGAAAAACTGTTTTTT
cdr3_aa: CASSQDRSQAATNEKLFF

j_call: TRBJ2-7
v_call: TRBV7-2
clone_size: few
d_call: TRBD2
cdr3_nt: TGTGCCAGCAGCTTAGCTAGCGGGTTGACCTACGAGCAGTACTTC
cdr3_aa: CASSLASGLTYEQYF

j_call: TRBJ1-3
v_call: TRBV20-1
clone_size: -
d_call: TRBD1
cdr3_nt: TGCAGTGCCTCAGACAGGGGGCATGGAAACACCATATATTTT
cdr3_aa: CSASDRGHGNTIYF

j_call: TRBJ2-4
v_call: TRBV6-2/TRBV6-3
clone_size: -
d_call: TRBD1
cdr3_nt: TGTGCCAGCCGGACAGGTCAAAACATTCAGTACTTC
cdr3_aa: CASRTGQNIQYF

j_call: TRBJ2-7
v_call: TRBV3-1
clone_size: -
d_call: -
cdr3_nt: TGTGCCAGCAGCCAGCGGGGGCCTTTAGTCTACGAGCAGTACTTC
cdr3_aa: CASSQRGPLVYEQYF

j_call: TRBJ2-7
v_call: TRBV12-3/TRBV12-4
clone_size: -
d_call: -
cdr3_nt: TGTGCCAGCAGCCCAAGTAAAGGCGAGCAGTACTTC
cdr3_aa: CASSPSKGEQYF

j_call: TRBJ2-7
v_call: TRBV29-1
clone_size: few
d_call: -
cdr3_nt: TGCAGCGCCGTAACAGGGGGGGCCTACGAGCAGTACTTC
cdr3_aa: CSAVTGGAYEQYF

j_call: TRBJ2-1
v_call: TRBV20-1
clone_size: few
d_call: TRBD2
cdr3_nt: TGCAGTGCTAGAGGGGGTGCCGGGACTAGCGGGAGCGAGCACTACAATGAGCAGTTCTTC
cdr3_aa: CSARGGAGTSGSEHYNEQFF

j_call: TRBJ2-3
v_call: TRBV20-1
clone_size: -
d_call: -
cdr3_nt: TGCAGTGCGGGGGGCCTAACGCAGTATTTT
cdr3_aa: CSAGGLTQYF

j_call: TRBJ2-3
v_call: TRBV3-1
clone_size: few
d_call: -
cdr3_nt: TGTGCCAGCAGCCGACCGGAGGCAGGGGTCTCGGCAGATACGCAGTATTTT
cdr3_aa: CASSRPEAGVSADTQYF

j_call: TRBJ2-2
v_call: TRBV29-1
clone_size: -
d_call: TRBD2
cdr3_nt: TGCAGCGTTGGACTAGCGGGAGGGGCTGGGGAGCTGTTTTTT
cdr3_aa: CSVGLAGGAGELFF

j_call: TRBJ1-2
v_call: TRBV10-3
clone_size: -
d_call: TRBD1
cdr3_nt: TGTGCCATCAGTGAGTCGGGACAGGGTGTCCTAGATGGCTACACCTTC
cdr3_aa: CAISESGQGVLDGYTF

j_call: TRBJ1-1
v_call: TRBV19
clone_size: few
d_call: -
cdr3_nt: TGTGCCAGTAGAAGTACGTCCGGGGCAAGGACTGAAGCTTTCTTT
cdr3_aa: CASRSTSGARTEAFF

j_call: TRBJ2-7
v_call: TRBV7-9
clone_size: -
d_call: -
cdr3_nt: TGTGCCAGCGGCCCTTTCTACGAGCAGTACTTC
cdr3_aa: CASGPFYEQYF

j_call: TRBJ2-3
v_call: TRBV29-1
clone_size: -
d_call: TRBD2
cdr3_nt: TGCAGTGGTAGCGGGAGGAAGGCAGATACGCAGTATTTT
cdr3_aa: CSGSGRKADTQYF